These 19 T cell receptor beta chains share one sample of origin, sequenced in a study of blood T cell repertoires in COVID-19. Produced via immunoSEQ multiplex PCR; TCRdb's table is partial and in-frame only. The sample has about 56,000 clones, 89% seen once; the top ten hold around 20%. Sequencing input: peripheral blood. The receptors were gathered from a human donor in a cohort sampled during active COVID-19.

The chain couples TRBV13 to TRBJ2-1, with 10 positions matching TRBD2. CDR3 length: 16 amino acids. Germline trimming cut 1 base from V and 4 bases from J; bases unmatched to any gene: 4. Per the germline V gene, CDR1 is PRHDT and CDR2 is FYEKMQ (reference sequence). CDR3 DNA: TGTGCCAGCAGCTTAGAGACAGCGGGGGGGTACAATGAGCAGTTCTTC. Its translation: CASSLETAGGYNEQFF.

Details on this clone: Germline is not matched at one junction end, which may reflect a read error. The rearrangement uses TRBV7-7 and TRBJ2-1; the match to TRBD2 covers 15 bases. The CDR3 loop spans 18 amino acids. Germline loops: CDR1 SSHAT, CDR2 FNYEAQ (reference sequence). In DNA, the CDR3 is TGTGCTAGCAGCCCCGGGACTAGCGGGGGGCGTTATTTTCATGAGCAGTTCTTC. As protein: CASSPGTSGGRYFHEQFF. The whole variable domain, filled in from reference TRBV7-7 and TRBJ2-1, reads GAGVSQSPRYKVTKRGQDVTLRCDPISSHATLYWYQQALGQGPEFLTYFNYEAQPDKSGLPSDRFSAERPEGSISTLTIQRTEQRDSAMYRCASSPGTSGGRYFHEQFFGPGTRLTVL.

This clone was counted once. The V gene is TRBV6-2 or TRBV6-3, the J gene TRBJ2-2; 10 bases line up with TRBD2. This CDR3 comprises 17 residues. Germline CDR1 MNHEY, CDR2 SVGEGT. Germline trimming cut 2 bases from V and 6 bases from J; bases unmatched to any gene: 9. CDR3 DNA sequence: TGTGCCAGCAGTTACGGAAGCGGGGGGGCCCTCGCCGGGGAGCTGTTTTTT. Amino acids: CASSYGSGGALAGELFF.

This chain joins TRBV6-1 and TRBJ2-6; D possibly corresponds to TRBD1 (6 bases). Germline-derived CDR1 and CDR2 are MNHNS and SASEGT. This CDR3 is built from 15 residues. Trimming shortened V by 3 bases and J by 4 bases, and 10 bases separated the two germline ends. In DNA form, the CDR3 reads TGTGCCAGCAGTGATTACAGGGCGGGGGCCAACGTCCTGACTTTC. Its translation: CASSDYRAGANVLTF.

This clone was detected only once. The V gene is TRBV19, the J gene TRBJ2-3; 8 bases agree with TRBD2. The CDR3 consists of 15 residues. With 1 base clipped from V and 7 bases from J, the junction kept 7 bases outside the gene matches. CDR1 and CDR2 from the germline V gene are LNHDA and SQIVND (reference sequence). The CDR3 coding sequence is TGTGCCAGTAGTATAGGGGGACTAGGGCGAAATACGCAGTATTTT. The encoded protein is CASSIGGLGRNTQYF.

The chain carries TRBV29-1 and TRBJ1-3; D not resolved. V gave up 0 bases and J gave up 6 bases, with 6 bases separating them. CDR3 length equals 12 residues. Germline V gene lookup returns CDR1 SQVTM and CDR2 ANQGSEA. This CDR3 is CSVEDSVNTIYF. In DNA form, the CDR3 reads TGCAGCGTTGAAGATAGTGTAAACACCATATATTTT.

The J gene is TRBJ2-2, the V gene TRBV5-8, with 7 nucleotides matching TRBD1. The V gene end was trimmed by 9 bases and the J gene end by 6 bases; junction bases not matched to a gene: 2. This CDR3 is 11 amino acids long. The germline CDR1 and CDR2 sequences are SGHTS and YDEGEE. The CDR3 DNA reads as TGTGCCATCCAGGGGGCCGGGGAGCTGTTTTTT. Translating gives CAIQGAGELFF.

V gene TRBV5-4 combines with J gene TRBJ1-2; D unresolved. The CDR3 sequence is 15 residues long. Per germline, CDR1 SGHNT and CDR2 YYREEE (reference sequence). Between the trimmed V and J ends, which lost 0 bases and 2 bases, there was a span of 11 bases. This CDR3 is CASSLGAGGNYGYTF. CDR3 DNA: TGTGCCAGCAGCTTGGGGGCCGGTGGAAACTATGGCTACACCTTC.

The chain joins TRBV7-3 to TRBJ2-7; unclear D gene. The germline V gene has CDR1 SGHTA and CDR2 FQGTGA. This CDR3 has 14 residues. V was cut by 3 bases and J by 0 bases, with 9 bases left in between. The CDR3: CASSFSWSSYEQYF. CDR3 nucleotides: TGTGCCAGCAGCTTCTCTTGGAGCTCCTACGAGCAGTACTTC.

The rearrangement uses TRBV6-2 or TRBV6-3 and TRBJ2-5; 7 bases are a match to TRBD2. The J segment lost 4 bases and the V segment lost 5 bases, leaving 13 bases of the junction unmatched. Germline CDR1 is MNHEY and CDR2 is SVGEGT. The CDR3 has 16 residues. This CDR3 reads CASSRGERLVGETQYF. DNA of the CDR3: TGTGCCAGCAGTCGGGGGGAGAGATTAGTCGGAGAGACCCAGTACTTC.

V is TRBV7-9 and J is TRBJ1-1, with unresolved D. This CDR3 is built from 12 residues. V was clipped by 7 bases and J by 5 bases, with 11 bases between them. Germline CDR1 and CDR2: SEHNR and FQNEAQ (reference sequence). The CDR3 nucleotides read TGTGCCAGCACCCTCACCAGGACTGAAGCTTTCTTT. As protein: CASTLTRTEAFF.

This chain joins TRBV27 and TRBJ1-2; 8 bases map to TRBD1. Germline CDR1 is MNHEY and CDR2 is SMNVEV (reference sequence). This CDR3 spans 16 amino acids. With V trimmed by 6 bases and J by 4 bases, 13 bases remained unmatched. CDR3: CASSFQGALPPYGYTF. In DNA form, the CDR3 reads TGTGCCAGCAGCTTTCAGGGGGCCCTACCACCCTATGGCTACACCTTC.

The rearrangement uses TRBV5-5 and TRBJ2-7, with 7 bases fitting TRBD1. This CDR3 region has 14 residues. V shed 4 bases, J shed 5 bases, and the junction held 9 bases outside the gene matches. Germline V CDR1 and CDR2: SGHKS, YYEKEE (reference sequence). The CDR3 spells CASSINHRGNEQYF. The DNA of the CDR3 is TGTGCCAGCAGCATTAACCACAGGGGTAACGAGCAGTACTTC.

The chain couples TRBV9 to TRBJ2-7; 11 nucleotides align to TRBD2. The CDR3 contains 15 residues. V lost 4 bases and J lost 5; bases outside the gene matches: 8. Germline assignment: CDR1 SGDLS and CDR2 YYNGEE. DNA of the CDR3: TGTGCCAGCAGCTCAGTTAGCGGGGGGGCCCACGAGCAGTACTTC. As protein: CASSSVSGGAHEQYF.

V and J are TRBV6-6 and TRBJ2-5, with 9 bases lining up with TRBD1. With 5 bases clipped from V and 2 bases from J, the junction kept 9 bases outside the gene matches. The CDR3 spans 16 residues. The germline V gene encodes CDR1 MNHNY and CDR2 SVGAGI (reference sequence). The CDR3 is CASSTGTGRWQETQYF. In DNA, the CDR3 is TGTGCCAGCAGTACAGGGACAGGGAGATGGCAAGAGACCCAGTACTTC.

J is TRBJ2-5 and V is TRBV7-9; tentative D call: TRBD1 (5 bases). Per germline, CDR1 SEHNR and CDR2 FQNEAQ (reference sequence). Deletions cut 1 base from V and 4 bases from J, with 19 bases between. CDR3 length: 17 residues. As DNA, the CDR3 is TGTGCCAGCAGCTTAGGGTCCGGGCTGGGGCGCAGAGAGACCCAGTACTTC. Its protein is CASSLGSGLGRRETQYF.

The chain carries TRBV2 and TRBJ2-7; 7 nucleotides match TRBD2. J lost 4 bases, V lost 4 bases, and 25 bases had no gene match. This CDR3 is 20 amino acids long. Germline lookup yields CDR1 SNHLY and CDR2 FYNNEI. Here the CDR3 reads CASSGPGGLAPLEHGYEQYF. As DNA, the CDR3 is TGTGCCAGCAGTGGGCCGGGGGGTCTAGCACCCTTGGAGCACGGGTACGAGCAGTACTTC.

V gene TRBV27 combines with J gene TRBJ2-7; the match to TRBD2 covers 9 bases. This CDR3 has 16 residues. Germline assignment: CDR1 MNHEY and CDR2 SMNVEV (reference sequence). The J segment lost 3 bases and the V segment lost 1 base, leaving 7 bases of the junction unmatched. The CDR3 nucleotides are TGTGCCAGCAGTTTATATGGTAGCGGGGGCCTCTACGAGCAGTACTTC. This sequence encodes CASSLYGSGGLYEQYF.

This clone was picked up a small number of times. This rearrangement joins TRBV7-2 to TRBJ1-5, with TRBD1 identical over 9 bases. The junction had 8 bases not matched to a gene; V was cut back by 2 bases and J by 9 bases. This CDR3 is built from 15 residues. CDR1 is SGHTA and CDR2 is FQGNSA in the germline V gene. CDR3 coding DNA: TGTGCCAGCAGCTTAAGTGGGACAGGGATCTGGCCCCAGCATTTT. The encoded protein is CASSLSGTGIWPQHF. Full variable domain (remainder filled in from reference TRBV7-2 and TRBJ1-5): GAGVSQSPSNKVTEKGKDVELRCDPISGHTALYWYRQSLGQGLEFLIYFQGNSAPDKSGLPSDRFSAERTGGSVSTLTIQRTQQEDSAVYLCASSLSGTGIWPQHFGDGTRLSIL.